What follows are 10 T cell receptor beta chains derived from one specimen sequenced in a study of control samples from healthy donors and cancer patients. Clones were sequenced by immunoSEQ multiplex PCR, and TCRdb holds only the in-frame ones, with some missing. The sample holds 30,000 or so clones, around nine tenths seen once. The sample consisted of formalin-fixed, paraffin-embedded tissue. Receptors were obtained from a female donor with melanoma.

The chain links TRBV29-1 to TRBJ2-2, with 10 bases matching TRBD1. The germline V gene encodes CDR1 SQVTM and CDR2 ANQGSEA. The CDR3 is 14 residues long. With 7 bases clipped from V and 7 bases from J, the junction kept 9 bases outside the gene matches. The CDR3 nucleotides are TGCAGCGGTGGGGACAGGGGCTTCGGCGGGGAGCTGTTTTTT. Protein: CSGGDRGFGGELFF.

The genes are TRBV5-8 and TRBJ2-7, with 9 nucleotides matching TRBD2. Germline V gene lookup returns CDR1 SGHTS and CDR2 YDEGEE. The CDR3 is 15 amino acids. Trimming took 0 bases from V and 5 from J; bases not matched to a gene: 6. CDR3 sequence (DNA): TGTGCCAGCAGCTTGGATGCGGGAGGGCCCAACGAGCAGTACTTC. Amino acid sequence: CASSLDAGGPNEQYF.

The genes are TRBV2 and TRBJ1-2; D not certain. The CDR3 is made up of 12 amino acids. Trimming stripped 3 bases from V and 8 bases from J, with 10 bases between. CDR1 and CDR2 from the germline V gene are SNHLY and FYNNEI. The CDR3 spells CASSDSVEGYTF. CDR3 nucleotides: TGTGCCAGCAGTGACTCGGTGGAAGGCTACACCTTC.

CDR3: CASSTANTEAFF. The CDR3 bases are TGTGCCAGCTCGACGGCGAACACTGAAGCTTTCTTT. The J gene is TRBJ1-1, the V gene TRBV18; no definite D call. CDR3 length equals 12 residues. Germline V gene lookup returns CDR1 KGHSH and CDR2 LQKENI. V was cut by 6 bases and J by 1 base, with 6 bases left in between.

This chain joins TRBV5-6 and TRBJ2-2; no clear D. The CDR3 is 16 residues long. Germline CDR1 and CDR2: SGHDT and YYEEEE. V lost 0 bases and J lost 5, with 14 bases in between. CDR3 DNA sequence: TGTGCCAGCAGCTTGGCCATGGCGACAAGGACCGGGGAGCTGTTTTTT. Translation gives CASSLAMATRTGELFF.

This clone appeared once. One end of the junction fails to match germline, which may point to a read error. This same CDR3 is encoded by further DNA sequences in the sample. CDR3 in DNA: TGCGCCAGCAGCCAAGTGGCGGGGTTTCTTGGCTATACCTTC. Translated: CASSQVAGFLGYTF. The chain uses TRBV3-1 (or the pseudogene TRBV3-2) and TRBJ1-2; D is ambiguous. The germline gives CDR1 LGHDT, CDR2 YNNKEL (reference sequence). The CDR3 is 14 amino acids.

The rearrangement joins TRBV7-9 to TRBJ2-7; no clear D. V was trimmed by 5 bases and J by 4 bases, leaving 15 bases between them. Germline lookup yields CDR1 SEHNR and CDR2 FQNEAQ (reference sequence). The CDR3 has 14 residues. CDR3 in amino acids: CASSPQTRPYEQYF. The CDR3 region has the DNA TGTGCCAGCAGCCCCCAAACTCGGCCTTACGAGCAGTACTTC.

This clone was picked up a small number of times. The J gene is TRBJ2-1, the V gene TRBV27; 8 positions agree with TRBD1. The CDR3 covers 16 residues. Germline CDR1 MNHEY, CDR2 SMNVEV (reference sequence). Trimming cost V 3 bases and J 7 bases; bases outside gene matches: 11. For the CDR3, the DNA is TGTGCCAGCAGTTTGCTAGGACAGGGTTTAGGTAATGAGCAGTTCTTC. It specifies CASSLLGQGLGNEQFF.

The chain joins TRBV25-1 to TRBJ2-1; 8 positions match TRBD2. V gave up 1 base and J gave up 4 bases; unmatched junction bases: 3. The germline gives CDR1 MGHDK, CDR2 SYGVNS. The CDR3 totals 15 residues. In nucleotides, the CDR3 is TGTGCCAGCAGTGAATCGGGAGGGCCTTACAATGAGCAGTTCTTC. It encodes CASSESGGPYNEQFF.

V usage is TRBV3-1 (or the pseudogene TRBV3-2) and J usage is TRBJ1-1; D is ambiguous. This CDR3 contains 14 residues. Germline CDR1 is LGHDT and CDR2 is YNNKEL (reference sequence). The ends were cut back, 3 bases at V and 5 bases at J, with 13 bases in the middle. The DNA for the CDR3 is TGTGCCAGCAGCCACTATGGAGCTGGAACTGAAGCTTTCTTT. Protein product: CASSHYGAGTEAFF.